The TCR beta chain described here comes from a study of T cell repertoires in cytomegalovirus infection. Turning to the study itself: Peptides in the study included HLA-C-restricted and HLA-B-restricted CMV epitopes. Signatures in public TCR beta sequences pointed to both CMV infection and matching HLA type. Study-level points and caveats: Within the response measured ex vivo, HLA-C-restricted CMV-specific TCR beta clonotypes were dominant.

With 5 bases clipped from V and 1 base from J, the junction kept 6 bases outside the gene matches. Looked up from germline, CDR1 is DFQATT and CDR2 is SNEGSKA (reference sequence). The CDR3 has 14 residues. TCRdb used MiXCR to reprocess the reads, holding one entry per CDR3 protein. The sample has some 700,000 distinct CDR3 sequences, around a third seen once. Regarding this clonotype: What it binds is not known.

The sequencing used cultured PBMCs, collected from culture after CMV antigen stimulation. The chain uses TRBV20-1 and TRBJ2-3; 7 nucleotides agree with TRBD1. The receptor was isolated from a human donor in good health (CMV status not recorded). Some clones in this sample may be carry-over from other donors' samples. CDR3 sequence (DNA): TGCAGTGCTTATTCCGGGACAGGCACAGATACGCAGTATTTT. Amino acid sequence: CSAYSGTGTDTQYF.